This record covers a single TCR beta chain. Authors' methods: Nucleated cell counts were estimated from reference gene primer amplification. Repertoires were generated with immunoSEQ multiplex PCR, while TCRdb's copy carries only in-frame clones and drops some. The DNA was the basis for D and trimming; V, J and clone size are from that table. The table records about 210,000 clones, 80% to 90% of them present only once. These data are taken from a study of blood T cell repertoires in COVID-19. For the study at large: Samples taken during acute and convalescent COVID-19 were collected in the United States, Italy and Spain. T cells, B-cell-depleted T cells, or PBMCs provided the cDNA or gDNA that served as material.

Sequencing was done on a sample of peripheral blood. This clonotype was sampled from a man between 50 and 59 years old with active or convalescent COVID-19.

The CDR3 DNA follows: TGTGCCAGCAGTCCCCGAGGGACTAGCGGGAGAAAAGAGACCCAGTACTTC. This codes for CASSPRGTSGRKETQYF. This chain joins TRBV28 and TRBJ2-5, with 14 bases lining up with TRBD2. Germline trimming cut 5 bases from V and 3 bases from J; bases unmatched to any gene: 8. In germline, CDR1 is MDHEN, CDR2 SYDVKM. CDR3 length equals 17 residues. Full variable domain (missing parts from reference TRBV28 and TRBJ2-5): DVKVTQSSRYLVKRTGEKVFLECVQDMDHENMFWYRQDPGLGLRLIYFSYDVKMKEKGDIPEGYSVSREKKERFSLILESASTNQTSMYLCASSPRGTSGRKETQYFGPGTRLLVL.